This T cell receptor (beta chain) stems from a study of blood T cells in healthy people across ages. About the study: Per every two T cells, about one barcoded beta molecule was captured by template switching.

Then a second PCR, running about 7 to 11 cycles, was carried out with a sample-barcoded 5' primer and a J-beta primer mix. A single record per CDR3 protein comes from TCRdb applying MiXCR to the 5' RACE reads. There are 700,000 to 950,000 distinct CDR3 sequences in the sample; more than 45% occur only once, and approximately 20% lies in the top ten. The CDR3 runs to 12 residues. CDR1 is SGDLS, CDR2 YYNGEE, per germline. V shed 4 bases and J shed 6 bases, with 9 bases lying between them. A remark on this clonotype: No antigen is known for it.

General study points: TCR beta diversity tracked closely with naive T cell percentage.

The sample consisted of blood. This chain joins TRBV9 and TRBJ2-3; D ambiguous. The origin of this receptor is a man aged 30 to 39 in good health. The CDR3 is CASSPLPDTQYF. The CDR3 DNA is TGTGCCAGCAGCCCCCTTCCGGATACGCAGTATTTT.